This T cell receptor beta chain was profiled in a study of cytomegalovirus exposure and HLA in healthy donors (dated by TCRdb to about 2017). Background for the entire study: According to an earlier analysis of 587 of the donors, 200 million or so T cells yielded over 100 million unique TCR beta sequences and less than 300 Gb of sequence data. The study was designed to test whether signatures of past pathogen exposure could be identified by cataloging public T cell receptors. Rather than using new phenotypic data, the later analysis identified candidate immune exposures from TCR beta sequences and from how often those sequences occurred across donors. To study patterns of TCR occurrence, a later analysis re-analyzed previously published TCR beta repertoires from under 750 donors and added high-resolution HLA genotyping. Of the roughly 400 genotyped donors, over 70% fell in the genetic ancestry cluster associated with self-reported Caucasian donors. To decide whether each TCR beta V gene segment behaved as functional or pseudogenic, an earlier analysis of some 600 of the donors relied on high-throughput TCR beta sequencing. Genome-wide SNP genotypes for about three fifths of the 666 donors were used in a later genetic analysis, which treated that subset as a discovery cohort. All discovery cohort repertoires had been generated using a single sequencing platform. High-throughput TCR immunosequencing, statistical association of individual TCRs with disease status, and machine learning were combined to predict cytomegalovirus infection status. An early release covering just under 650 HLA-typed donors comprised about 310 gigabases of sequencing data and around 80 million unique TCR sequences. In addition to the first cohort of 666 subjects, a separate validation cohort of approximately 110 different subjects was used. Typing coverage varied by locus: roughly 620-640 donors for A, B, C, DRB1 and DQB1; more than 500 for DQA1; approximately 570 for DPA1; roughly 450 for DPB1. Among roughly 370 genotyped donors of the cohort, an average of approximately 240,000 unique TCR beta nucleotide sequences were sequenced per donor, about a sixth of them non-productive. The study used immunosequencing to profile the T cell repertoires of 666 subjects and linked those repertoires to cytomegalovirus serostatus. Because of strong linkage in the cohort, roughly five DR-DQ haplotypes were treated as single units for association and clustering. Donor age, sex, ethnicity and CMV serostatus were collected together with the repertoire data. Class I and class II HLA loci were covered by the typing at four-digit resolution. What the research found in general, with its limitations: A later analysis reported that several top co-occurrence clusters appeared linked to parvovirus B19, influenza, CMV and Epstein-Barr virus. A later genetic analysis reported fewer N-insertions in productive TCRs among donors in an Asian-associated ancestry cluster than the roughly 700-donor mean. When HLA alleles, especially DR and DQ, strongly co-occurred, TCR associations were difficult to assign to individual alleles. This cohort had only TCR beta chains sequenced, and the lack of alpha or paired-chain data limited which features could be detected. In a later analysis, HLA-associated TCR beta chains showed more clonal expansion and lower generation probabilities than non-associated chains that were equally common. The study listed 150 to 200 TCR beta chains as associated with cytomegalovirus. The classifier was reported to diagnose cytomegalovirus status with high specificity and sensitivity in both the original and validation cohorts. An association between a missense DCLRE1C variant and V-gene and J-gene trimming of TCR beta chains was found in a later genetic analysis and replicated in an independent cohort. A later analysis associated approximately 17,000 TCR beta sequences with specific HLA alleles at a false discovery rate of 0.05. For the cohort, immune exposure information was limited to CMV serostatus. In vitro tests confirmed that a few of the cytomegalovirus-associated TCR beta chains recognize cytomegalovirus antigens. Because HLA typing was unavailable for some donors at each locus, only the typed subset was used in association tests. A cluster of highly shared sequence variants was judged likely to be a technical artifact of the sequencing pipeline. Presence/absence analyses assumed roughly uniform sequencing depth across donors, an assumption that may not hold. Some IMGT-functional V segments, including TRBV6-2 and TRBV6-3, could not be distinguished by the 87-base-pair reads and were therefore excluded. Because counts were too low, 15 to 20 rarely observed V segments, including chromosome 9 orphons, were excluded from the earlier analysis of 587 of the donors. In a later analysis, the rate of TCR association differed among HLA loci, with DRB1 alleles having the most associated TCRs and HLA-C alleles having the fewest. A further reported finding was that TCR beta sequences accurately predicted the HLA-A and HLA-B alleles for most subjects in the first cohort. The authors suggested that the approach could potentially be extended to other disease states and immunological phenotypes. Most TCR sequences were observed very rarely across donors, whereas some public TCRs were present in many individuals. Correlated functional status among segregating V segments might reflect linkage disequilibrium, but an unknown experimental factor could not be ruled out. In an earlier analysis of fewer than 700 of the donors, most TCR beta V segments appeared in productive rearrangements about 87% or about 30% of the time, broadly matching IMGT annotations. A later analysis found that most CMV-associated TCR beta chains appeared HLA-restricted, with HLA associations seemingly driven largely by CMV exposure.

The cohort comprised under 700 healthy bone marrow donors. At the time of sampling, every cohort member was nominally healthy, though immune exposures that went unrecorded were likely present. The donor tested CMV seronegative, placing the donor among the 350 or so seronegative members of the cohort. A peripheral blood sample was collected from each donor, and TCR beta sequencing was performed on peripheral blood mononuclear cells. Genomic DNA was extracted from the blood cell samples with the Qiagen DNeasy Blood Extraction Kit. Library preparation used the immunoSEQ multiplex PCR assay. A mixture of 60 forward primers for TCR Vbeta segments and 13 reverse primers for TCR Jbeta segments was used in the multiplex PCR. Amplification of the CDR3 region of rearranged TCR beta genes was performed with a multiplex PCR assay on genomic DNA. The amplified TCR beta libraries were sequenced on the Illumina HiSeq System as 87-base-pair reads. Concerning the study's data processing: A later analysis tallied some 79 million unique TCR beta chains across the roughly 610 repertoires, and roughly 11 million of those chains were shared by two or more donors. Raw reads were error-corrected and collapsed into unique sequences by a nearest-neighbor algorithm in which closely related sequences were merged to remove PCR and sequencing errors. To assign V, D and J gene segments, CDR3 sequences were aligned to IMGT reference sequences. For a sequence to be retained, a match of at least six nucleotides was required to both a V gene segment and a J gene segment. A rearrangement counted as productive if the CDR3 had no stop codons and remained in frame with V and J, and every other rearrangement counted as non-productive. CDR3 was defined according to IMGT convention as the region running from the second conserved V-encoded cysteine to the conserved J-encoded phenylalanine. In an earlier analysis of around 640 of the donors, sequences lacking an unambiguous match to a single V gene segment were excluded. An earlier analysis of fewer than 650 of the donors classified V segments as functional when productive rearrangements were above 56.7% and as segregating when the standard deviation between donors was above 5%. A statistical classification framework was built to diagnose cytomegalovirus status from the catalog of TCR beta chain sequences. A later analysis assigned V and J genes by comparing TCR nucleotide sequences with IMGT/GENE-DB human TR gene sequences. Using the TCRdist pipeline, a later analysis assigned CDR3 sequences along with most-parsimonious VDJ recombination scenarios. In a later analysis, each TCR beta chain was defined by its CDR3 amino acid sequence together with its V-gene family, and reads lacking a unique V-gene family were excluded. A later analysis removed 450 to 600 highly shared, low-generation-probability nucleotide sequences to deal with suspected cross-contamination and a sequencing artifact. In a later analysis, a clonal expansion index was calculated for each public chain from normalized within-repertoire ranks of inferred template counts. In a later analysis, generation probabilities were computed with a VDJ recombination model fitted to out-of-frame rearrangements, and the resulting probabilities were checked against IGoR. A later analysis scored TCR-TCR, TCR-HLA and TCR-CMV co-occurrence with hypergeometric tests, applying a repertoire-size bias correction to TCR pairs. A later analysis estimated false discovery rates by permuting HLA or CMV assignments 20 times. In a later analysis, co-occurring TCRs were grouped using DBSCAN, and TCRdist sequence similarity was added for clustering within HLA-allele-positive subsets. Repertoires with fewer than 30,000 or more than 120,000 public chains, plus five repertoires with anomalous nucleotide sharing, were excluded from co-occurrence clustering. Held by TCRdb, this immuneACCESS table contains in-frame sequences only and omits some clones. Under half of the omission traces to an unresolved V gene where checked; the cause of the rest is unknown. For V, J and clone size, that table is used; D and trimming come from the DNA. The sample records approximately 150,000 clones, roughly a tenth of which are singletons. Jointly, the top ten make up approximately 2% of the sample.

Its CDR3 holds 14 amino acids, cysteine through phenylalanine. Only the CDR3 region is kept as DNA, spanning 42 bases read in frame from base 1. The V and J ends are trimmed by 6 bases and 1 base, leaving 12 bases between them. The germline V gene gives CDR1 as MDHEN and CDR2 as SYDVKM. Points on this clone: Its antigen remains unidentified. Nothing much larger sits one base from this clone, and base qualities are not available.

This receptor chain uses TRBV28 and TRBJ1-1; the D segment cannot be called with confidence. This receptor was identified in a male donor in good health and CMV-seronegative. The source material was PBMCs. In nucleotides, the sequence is TGTGCCAGCAGCCGCAGGACTGAGAACACTGAAGCTTTCTTT. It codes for CASSRRTENTEAFF.